This T cell receptor (beta chain) was recorded in a study of blood T cell repertoires in COVID-19. TCRdb's table, derived via immunoSEQ multiplex PCR, lists solely in-frame clones and lacks some. The sample contains more than 300,000 clones, approximately 84% of which appear only once. This CDR3 has 14 amino acids. Germline CDR1 reads LNHDA; CDR2 reads SQIVND (reference sequence). V lost 4 bases to trimming and J lost 4 bases; unmatched junction nucleotides: 6. The sample taken for sequencing was PBMCs or T cells enriched from blood (not recorded which). V usage is TRBV19 and J usage is TRBJ1-2, with 7 bases matching TRBD1. The clonotype was recovered from a woman aged 18 to 35 who had recovered from COVID-19. The CDR3 sequence is CASSNPGQLYGYTF. For the CDR3, the DNA is TGTGCCAGTAGTAACCCGGGACAGCTCTATGGCTACACCTTC.